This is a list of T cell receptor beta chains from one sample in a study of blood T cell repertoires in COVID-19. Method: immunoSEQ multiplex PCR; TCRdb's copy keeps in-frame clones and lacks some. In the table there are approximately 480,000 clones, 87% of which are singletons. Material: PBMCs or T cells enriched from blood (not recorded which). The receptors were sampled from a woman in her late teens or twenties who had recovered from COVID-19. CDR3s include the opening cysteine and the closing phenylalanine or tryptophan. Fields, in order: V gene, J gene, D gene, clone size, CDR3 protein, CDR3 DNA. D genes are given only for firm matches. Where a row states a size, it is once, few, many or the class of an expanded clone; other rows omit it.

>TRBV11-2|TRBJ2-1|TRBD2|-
CASSPGLAAYNEQFF
TGTGCCAGCAGCCCAGGACTAGCGGCCTACAATGAGCAGTTCTTC
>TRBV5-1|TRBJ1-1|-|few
CASSLLPPGDTAEAFF
TGCGCCAGCAGCTTACTCCCTCCAGGGGACACAGCAGAAGCTTTCTTT
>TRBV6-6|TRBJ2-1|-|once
CASSYSGDLMNEQFF
TGTGCCAGCAGTTACTCCGGGGATTTGATGAATGAGCAGTTCTTC
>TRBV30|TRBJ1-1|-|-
CAWCYSLNTEAFF
TGTGCCTGGTGCTACAGCCTGAACACTGAAGCTTTCTTT
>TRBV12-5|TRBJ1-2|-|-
CASGFGRQGENYGYTF
TGTGCTAGTGGTTTCGGTCGGCAGGGCGAAAACTATGGCTACACCTTC
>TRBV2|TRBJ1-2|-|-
CASSEAMYGVRVGYTF
TGTGCCAGCAGTGAGGCGATGTACGGCGTACGGGTTGGCTACACCTTC
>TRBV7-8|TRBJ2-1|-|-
CASRLNRDNEQFF
TGTGCCAGCAGGTTAAACAGGGACAATGAGCAGTTCTTC
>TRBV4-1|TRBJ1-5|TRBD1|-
CASSQPIIGQGDQPQHF
TGCGCCAGCAGCCAACCCATCATAGGACAGGGGGATCAGCCCCAGCATTTT
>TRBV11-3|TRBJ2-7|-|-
CASSLDGADEQYF
TGTGCCAGCAGCTTAGATGGGGCAGACGAGCAGTACTTC
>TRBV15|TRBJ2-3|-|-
CATSREFASKGSDTQYF
TGTGCCACCAGCAGAGAATTTGCTAGCAAGGGTTCGGATACGCAGTATTTT
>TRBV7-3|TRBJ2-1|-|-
CASSSGRGNEQFF
TGTGCCAGCAGCTCAGGTAGGGGCAATGAGCAGTTCTTC
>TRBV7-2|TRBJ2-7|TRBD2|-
CASSLRLAGYEQYF
TGTGCCAGCAGCTTACGACTAGCAGGCTACGAGCAGTACTTC
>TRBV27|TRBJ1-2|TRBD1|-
CASSLSWGGQVRYYGYTF
TGTGCCAGCAGTTTATCGTGGGGCGGACAGGTTAGATACTATGGCTACACCTTC
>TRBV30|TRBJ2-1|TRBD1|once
CAWDETGFEQFF
TGTGCCTGGGATGAGACAGGGTTTGAGCAGTTCTTC
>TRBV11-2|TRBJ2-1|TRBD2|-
CASSAGAGLASINEQFF
TGTGCCAGCAGCGCAGGCGCGGGACTAGCGTCCATCAATGAGCAGTTCTTC
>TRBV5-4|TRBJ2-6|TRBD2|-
CASSSHTSGGAGANVLTF
TGTGCCAGCAGCTCTCATACTAGCGGGGGGGCTGGGGCCAACGTCCTGACTTTC
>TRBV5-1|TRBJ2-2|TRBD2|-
CASRKPSGGNTGELFF
TGCGCCAGCAGAAAGCCTAGCGGGGGTAACACCGGGGAGCTGTTTTTT
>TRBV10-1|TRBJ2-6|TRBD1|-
CASSSTGAGILTF
TGCGCCAGCAGCTCGACAGGGGCAGGGATCCTGACTTTC
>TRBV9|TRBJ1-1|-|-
CASSPLTAANTEAFF
TGTGCCAGCAGCCCCCTAACGGCGGCCAACACTGAAGCTTTCTTT
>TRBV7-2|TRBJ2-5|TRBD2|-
CASSLLAGYQETQYF
TGTGCCAGCAGCTTACTAGCGGGGTACCAAGAGACCCAGTACTTC
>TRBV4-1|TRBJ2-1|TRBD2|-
CASSQEGLAGGREQFF
TGCGCCAGCAGCCAAGAGGGGCTAGCGGGGGGGCGCGAGCAGTTCTTC
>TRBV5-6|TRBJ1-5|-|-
CASSLYRDSNQPQHF
TGTGCCAGCAGCTTGTACAGGGACAGCAATCAGCCCCAGCATTTT
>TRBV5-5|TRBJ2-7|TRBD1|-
CASRLPGQGLYEQYF
TGTGCCAGCAGGTTACCGGGACAGGGTCTCTACGAGCAGTACTTC
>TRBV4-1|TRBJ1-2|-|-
CASSQGLDGYTF
TGCGCCAGCAGCCAAGGATTAGATGGCTACACCTTC
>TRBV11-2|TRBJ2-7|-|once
CASSLDLAASYEQYF
TGTGCCAGCAGCTTAGATCTGGCGGCCTCCTACGAGCAGTACTTC
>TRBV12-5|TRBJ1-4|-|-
CASGLAVVGAYNEKLFF
TGTGCTAGTGGTTTGGCCGTTGTTGGGGCTTATAATGAAAAACTGTTTTTT
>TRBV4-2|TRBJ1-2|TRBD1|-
CASSHLGQEVNYGYTF
TGTGCCAGCAGCCATCTTGGACAGGAGGTTAACTATGGCTACACCTTC
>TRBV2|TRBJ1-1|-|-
CASRAGREGEAFF
TGTGCCAGCAGGGCGGGCAGGGAGGGAGAAGCTTTCTTT
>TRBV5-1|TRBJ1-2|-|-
CASSLVFGSPYGYTF
TGCGCCAGCAGCTTGGTATTCGGGAGCCCTTATGGCTACACCTTC
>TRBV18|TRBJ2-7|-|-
CASSPGTYEQYF
TGTGCCAGCTCACCCGGGACTTACGAGCAGTACTTC
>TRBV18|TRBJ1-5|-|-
CASSGGNQPQHF
TGTGCCAGCTCGGGAGGGAATCAGCCCCAGCATTTT
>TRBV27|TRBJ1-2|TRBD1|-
CASSQEVGTGRSGYTF
TGTGCCAGCAGCCAAGAAGTGGGGACAGGACGAAGTGGCTACACCTTC
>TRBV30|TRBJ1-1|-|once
CAWSRPWVPIIGVRNTEAFF
TGTGCCTGGAGTAGGCCCTGGGTCCCCATAATAGGGGTCCGGAACACTGAAGCTTTCTTT
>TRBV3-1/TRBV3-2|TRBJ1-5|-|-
CASSQGGHQPQHF
TGTGCCAGCAGCCAAGGCGGTCATCAGCCCCAGCATTTT
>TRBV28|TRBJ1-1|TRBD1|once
CASSPRQGEINTEAFF
TGTGCCAGCAGTCCACGACAGGGGGAGATCAACACTGAAGCTTTCTTT
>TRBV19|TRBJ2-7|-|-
CASSKPGSPHEQYF
TGTGCCAGTAGTAAACCAGGGTCCCCCCACGAGCAGTACTTC
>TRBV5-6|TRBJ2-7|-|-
CASSLARTLDEQYF
TGTGCCAGCAGTTTAGCCAGAACCCTAGACGAGCAGTACTTC
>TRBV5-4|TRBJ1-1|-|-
CASSPQGRSTEAFF
TGTGCCAGCAGCCCACAGGGACGGAGCACTGAAGCTTTCTTT
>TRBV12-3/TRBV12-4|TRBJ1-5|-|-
CASNSIDQPQHF
TGTGCCAGCAACAGTATCGATCAGCCCCAGCATTTT
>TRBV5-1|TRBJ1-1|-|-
CASSSCFRAGNTEAFF
TGCGCCAGCAGCTCATGCTTTAGAGCCGGGAACACTGAAGCTTTCTTT
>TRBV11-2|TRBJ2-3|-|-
CASSSSDTQYF
TGTGCCAGCAGCTCCTCAGATACGCAGTATTTT
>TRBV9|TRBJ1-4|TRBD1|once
CASSPRGHEEKLFF
TGTGCCAGCAGCCCCAGGGGGCATGAGGAAAAACTGTTTTTT
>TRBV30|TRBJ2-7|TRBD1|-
CAGNRDRSYEQYF
TGTGCCGGAAACCGGGACAGGTCCTACGAGCAGTACTTC
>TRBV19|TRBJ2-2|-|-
CASSITTGDPGELFF
TGTGCCAGTAGTATAACGACAGGCGATCCCGGGGAGCTGTTTTTT
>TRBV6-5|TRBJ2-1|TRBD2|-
CASKAGLEFGWQFF
TGTGCCAGCAAAGCGGGACTCGAATTTGGGTGGCAGTTCTTC
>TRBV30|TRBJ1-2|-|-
CAWTLTGGGGYTF
TGTGCCTGGACTCTGACAGGCGGCGGCGGCTACACCTTC
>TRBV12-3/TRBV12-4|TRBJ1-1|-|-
CASSPNTEAFF
TGTGCCAGCAGCCCAAACACTGAAGCTTTCTTT
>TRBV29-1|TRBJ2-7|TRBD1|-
CSAGQNEQYF
TGCAGCGCGGGACAGAACGAGCAGTACTTC
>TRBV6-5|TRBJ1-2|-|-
CASSPRDYGYTF
TGTGCCAGCAGCCCCCGGGACTATGGCTACACCTTC
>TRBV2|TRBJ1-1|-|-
CASSEDGRLMNTEAFF
TGTGCCAGCAGTGAAGACGGTAGACTAATGAACACTGAAGCTTTCTTT
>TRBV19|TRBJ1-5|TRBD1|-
CASSGGAGTGVMDQPQHF
TGTGCCAGTAGTGGGGGGGCCGGGACAGGGGTAATGGATCAGCCCCAGCATTTT
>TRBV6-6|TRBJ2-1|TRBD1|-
CASRDGDRTVRNEQFF
TGTGCCAGCAGGGACGGGGACAGAACAGTGAGGAATGAGCAGTTCTTC
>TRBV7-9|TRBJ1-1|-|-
CASSLHSEGEAFF
TGTGCCAGCAGCCTCCACAGTGAAGGTGAAGCTTTCTTT
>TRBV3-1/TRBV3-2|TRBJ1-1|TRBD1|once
CASSQETGSTEAFF
TGTGCCAGCAGCCAAGAGACAGGGTCCACTGAAGCTTTCTTT
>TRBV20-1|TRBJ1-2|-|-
CSAQSGLWYTF
TGCAGTGCTCAATCAGGGCTGTGGTACACCTTC